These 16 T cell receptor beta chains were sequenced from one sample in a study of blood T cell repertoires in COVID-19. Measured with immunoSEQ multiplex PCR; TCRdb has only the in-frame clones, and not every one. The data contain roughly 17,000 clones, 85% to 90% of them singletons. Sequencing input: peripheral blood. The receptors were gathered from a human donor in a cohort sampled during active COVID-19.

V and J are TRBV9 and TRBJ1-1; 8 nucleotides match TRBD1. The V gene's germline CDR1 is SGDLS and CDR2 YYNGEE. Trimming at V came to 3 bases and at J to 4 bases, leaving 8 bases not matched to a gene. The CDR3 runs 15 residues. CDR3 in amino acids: CASSGRTGFRTEAFF. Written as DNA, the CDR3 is TGTGCCAGCAGCGGAAGGACAGGGTTTCGCACTGAAGCTTTCTTT. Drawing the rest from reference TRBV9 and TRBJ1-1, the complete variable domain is DSGVTQTPKHLITATGQRVTLRCSPRSGDLSVYWYQQSLDQGLQFLIQYYNGEERAKGNILERFSAQQFPDLHSELNLSSLELGDSALYFCASSGRTGFRTEAFFGQGTRLTVV.

The CDR3 is CASGHGAEAFF. The CDR3 bases are TGTGCTAGTGGACACGGGGCTGAAGCTTTCTTT. The V and J genes are TRBV12-5 and TRBJ1-1, with D uncertain. The CDR3 sequence is 11 residues long. CDR1 is LGHNT, CDR2 FRNRAP, per germline. Trimming pared 6 bases from V and 6 bases from J, leaving 8 bases between. The full variable domain, with the rest looked up from reference TRBV12-5 and TRBJ1-1, is DARVTQTPRHKVTEMGQEVTMRCQPILGHNTVFWYRQTMMQGLELLAYFRNRAPLDDSGMPKDRFSAEMPDATLATLKIQPSEPRDSAVYFCASGHGAEAFFGQGTRLTVV.

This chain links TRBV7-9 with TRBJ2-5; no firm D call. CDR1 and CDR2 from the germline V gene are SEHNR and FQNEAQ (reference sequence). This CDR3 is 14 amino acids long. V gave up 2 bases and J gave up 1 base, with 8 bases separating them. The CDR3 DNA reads TGTGCCAGCAGCTTATCCAGGCCCCAAGAGACCCAGTACTTC. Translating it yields CASSLSRPQETQYF.

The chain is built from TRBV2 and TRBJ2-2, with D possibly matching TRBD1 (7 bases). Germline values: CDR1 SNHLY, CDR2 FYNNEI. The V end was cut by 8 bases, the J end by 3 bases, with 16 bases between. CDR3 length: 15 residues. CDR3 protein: CASSGGSSDTGELFF. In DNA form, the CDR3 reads TGTGCCAGCTCAGGGGGGTCTAGCGACACCGGGGAGCTGTTTTTT.

In nucleotides, the CDR3 is TGTGCCAGCAGCTTAGCGGGGGGGGCCAAAAACATTCAGTACTTC. This encodes CASSLAGGAKNIQYF. This sequence joins TRBV7-2 and TRBJ2-4, with TRBD2 matching over 7 bases. J lost 1 base, V lost 0 bases, and 0 bases had no gene match. Germline values: CDR1 SGHTA, CDR2 FQGNSA. The CDR3 is made up of 15 amino acids.

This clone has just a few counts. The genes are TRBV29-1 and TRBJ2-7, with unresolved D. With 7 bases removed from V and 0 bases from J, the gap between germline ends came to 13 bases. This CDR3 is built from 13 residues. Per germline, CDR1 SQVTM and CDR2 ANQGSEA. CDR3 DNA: TGCAGCGCTCTACCGGGTCCCTCCTACGAGCAGTACTTC. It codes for CSALPGPSYEQYF.

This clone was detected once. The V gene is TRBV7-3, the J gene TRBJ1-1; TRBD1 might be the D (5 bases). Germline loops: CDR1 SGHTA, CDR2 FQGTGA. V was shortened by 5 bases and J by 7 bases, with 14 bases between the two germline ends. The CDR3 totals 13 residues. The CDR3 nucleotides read TGTGCCAGCAGCCCGCCCGGGGGGAGTGAAGCTTTCTTT. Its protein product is CASSPPGGSEAFF.

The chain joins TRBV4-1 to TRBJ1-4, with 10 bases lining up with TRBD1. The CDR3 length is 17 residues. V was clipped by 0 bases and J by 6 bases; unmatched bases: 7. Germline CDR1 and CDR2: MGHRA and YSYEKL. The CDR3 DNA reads TGCGCCAGCAGCCAAGACCCCGGGACAGGGGAGGATGAAAAACTGTTTTTT. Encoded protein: CASSQDPGTGEDEKLFF.

The CDR3 DNA is TGCGCCAGCAGTTCCAGGGTCAGATCTACAACCGGGGAGCTGTTTTTT. Its translation: CASSSRVRSTTGELFF. The chain links TRBV4-1 to TRBJ2-2; D might be TRBD1 (5 bases). With 6 bases removed from V and 5 bases from J, the gap between germline ends came to 19 bases. Germline CDR1 MGHRA, CDR2 YSYEKL. The CDR3 is made up of 16 amino acids.

As DNA, the CDR3 is TGTGCCAGCAAAAGAGCCAGGGGACAAGAGACCCAGTACTTC. Protein: CASKRARGQETQYF. The J gene is TRBJ2-5, the V gene TRBV6-6, with D possibly being TRBD1 (6 bases). V dropped 7 bases and J dropped 2 bases, with 14 bases sitting between them. This CDR3 has 14 amino acids. Germline CDR1 reads MNHNY; CDR2 reads SVGAGI (reference sequence).

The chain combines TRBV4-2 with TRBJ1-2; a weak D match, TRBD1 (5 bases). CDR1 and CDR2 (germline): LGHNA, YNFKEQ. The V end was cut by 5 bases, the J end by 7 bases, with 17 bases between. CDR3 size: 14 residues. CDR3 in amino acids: CASSEEGLGGGYTF. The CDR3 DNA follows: TGTGCCAGCAGCGAGGAGGGGCTGGGGGGTGGCTACACCTTC.

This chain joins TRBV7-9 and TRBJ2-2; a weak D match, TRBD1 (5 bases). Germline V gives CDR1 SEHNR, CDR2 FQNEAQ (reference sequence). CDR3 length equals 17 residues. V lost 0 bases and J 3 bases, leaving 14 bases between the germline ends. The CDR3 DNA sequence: TGTGCCAGCAGCTTAGCGTCGCAGGGTATGGACACCGGGGAGCTGTTTTTT. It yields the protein CASSLASQGMDTGELFF.

CDR3 nucleotide sequence: TGTGCCAGCAGCTTTTCCCGGGGAGTCTACGAGCAGTACTTC. Translating gives CASSFSRGVYEQYF. This chain connects TRBV11-1 to TRBJ2-7, with D tentatively TRBD2 (5 bases). The CDR3 spans 14 residues. V lost 3 bases to trimming and J lost 3 bases, with 12 bases between them. The germline V gene has CDR1 SGHAT and CDR2 FQDESV (reference sequence).

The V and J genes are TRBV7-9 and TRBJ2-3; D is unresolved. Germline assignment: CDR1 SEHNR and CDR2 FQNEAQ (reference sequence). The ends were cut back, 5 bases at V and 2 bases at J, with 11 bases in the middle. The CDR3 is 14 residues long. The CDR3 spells CASSHPSLTDTQYF. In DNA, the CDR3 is TGTGCCAGCAGCCACCCGAGCCTCACAGATACGCAGTATTTT.

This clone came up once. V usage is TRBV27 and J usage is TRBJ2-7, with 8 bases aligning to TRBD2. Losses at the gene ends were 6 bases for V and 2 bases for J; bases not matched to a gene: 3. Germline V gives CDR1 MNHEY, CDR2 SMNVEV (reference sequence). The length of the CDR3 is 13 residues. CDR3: CASSGGAPYEQYF. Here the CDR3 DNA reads TGTGCCAGCAGCGGGGGGGCCCCCTACGAGCAGTACTTC.

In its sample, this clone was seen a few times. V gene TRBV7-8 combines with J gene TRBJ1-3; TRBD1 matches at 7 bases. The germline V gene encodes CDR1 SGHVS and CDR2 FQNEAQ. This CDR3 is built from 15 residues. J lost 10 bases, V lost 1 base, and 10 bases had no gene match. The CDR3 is CASSLEDRSRGTIYF. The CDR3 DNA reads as TGTGCCAGCAGCTTAGAGGACAGGTCTCGTGGTACCATATATTTT.